These 28 T cell receptor beta chains share one sample of origin, sequenced in a study of shared clonotypes between healthy human individuals. Some clones are missing from TCRdb's copy, which holds only in-frame ones; the method was immunoSEQ multiplex PCR. This table holds about 510,000 clones, about 96% found once. Sequencing was carried out using naive CD4+ T cells sorted from blood. The sample's subset: CD45RA+ positively selected. Receptors were obtained from a woman aged 25 to 39 in good health.

The rearrangement joins TRBV14 to TRBJ2-2, with 9 bases matching TRBD1. The V gene's germline CDR1 is SGHDN and CDR2 FVKESK. V was pared by 4 bases and J by 4 bases, with 4 bases of the junction left unmatched. This CDR3 has 15 residues. The CDR3 region is CASSRNRGPTGELFF. DNA of the CDR3: TGTGCCAGCAGCCGTAACAGGGGGCCCACCGGGGAGCTGTTTTTT.

The CDR3 nucleotides read TGTGCCAGCATCAATAGCGGGATGAACACCGGGGAGCTGTTTTTT. Its translation is CASINSGMNTGELFF. The chain employs TRBV6-1 and TRBJ2-2; 8 bases are a match to TRBD2. Germline CDR1 and CDR2: MNHNS and SASEGT. CDR3 length equals 15 residues. The junction had 5 bases not matched to a gene; V was cut back by 7 bases and J by 1 base.

The chain has TRBV19 and TRBJ2-5; TRBD2 might be the D (6 bases). In germline, CDR1 is LNHDA, CDR2 SQIVND (reference sequence). Trimming took off 5 bases at V and 5 bases at J, with 18 bases between the two ends. The length of the CDR3 is 15 residues. CDR3 residues: CASSDSTSRAETQYF. CDR3 coding DNA: TGTGCCAGTAGTGACTCGACTAGTAGGGCGGAGACCCAGTACTTC. Variable domain in full (rest from reference TRBV19 and TRBJ2-5): DGGITQSPKYLFRKEGQNVTLSCEQNLNHDAMYWYRQDPGQGLRLIYYSQIVNDFQKGDIAEGYSVSREKKESFPLTVTSAQKNPTAFYLCASSDSTSRAETQYFGPGTRLLVL.

This sequence joins TRBV5-4 and TRBJ2-2, with 7 bases lining up with TRBD1. The length of the CDR3 is 16 residues. The V gene end was trimmed by 4 bases and the J gene end by 1 base; junction bases not matched to a gene: 7. From germline, CDR1 is SGHNT and CDR2 YYREEE (reference sequence). CDR3 DNA sequence: TGTGCCAGCAGCCAAGAAGGGACAGAGAACACCGGGGAGCTGTTTTTT. Protein: CASSQEGTENTGELFF.

V gene TRBV7-2 combines with J gene TRBJ2-7, with D unresolved. The CDR3 has 16 amino acids. Between the trimmed V and J ends, which lost 5 bases and 0 bases, there was a span of 17 bases. Germline CDR1 reads SGHTA; CDR2 reads FQGNSA. CDR3 coding DNA: TGTGCCAGCAGCCTTCAACACGGAAGGAGCTCCTACGAGCAGTACTTC. Translation gives CASSLQHGRSSYEQYF.

The J gene is TRBJ2-1, the V gene TRBV6-6; TRBD2 matches 9 bases. Germline trimming cut 8 bases from V and 0 bases from J; bases unmatched to any gene: 5. Germline CDR1 reads MNHNY; CDR2 reads SVGAGI (reference sequence). This CDR3 has 15 residues. CDR3 region: CASLGLAASYNEQFF. The CDR3 DNA reads as TGTGCCAGCTTGGGACTAGCCGCCTCCTACAATGAGCAGTTCTTC.

The genes are TRBV28 and TRBJ1-2; TRBD1 might be the D (5 bases). The germline V and J ends were trimmed by 5 bases and 4 bases, with 14 bases remaining between them. This CDR3 has 14 amino acids. The germline CDR1 and CDR2 sequences are MDHEN and SYDVKM. The CDR3 DNA reads TGTGCCAGCAGTCCCCCTCCGCAGGGCTATGGCTACACCTTC. The encoded protein is CASSPPPQGYGYTF.

This clone was counted once. The chain links TRBV5-4 to TRBJ1-1; D gene uncertain. Germline CDR1 and CDR2: SGHNT and YYREEE (reference sequence). CDR3 length: 14 amino acids. V lost 1 base and J lost 0, with 7 bases in between. The CDR3 DNA is TGTGCCAGCAGCTTGAAGGGCGTGAACACTGAAGCTTTCTTT. Protein: CASSLKGVNTEAFF.

Here the CDR3 reads CASSEADRAQETQYF. CDR3 DNA: TGTGCCAGCAGTGAAGCGGACAGGGCCCAAGAGACCCAGTACTTC. The chain couples TRBV6-1 to TRBJ2-5, with 8 bases fitting TRBD1. The germline V gene encodes CDR1 MNHNS and CDR2 SASEGT. This CDR3 region has 15 residues. The junction had 1 base not matched to a gene; V was cut back by 0 bases and J by 1 base.

The chain is built from TRBV2 and TRBJ2-7; unclear D gene. The germline gives CDR1 SNHLY, CDR2 FYNNEI. The germline V and J ends were trimmed by 3 bases and 5 bases, with 20 bases remaining between them. This CDR3 region has 16 residues. CDR3 coding DNA: TGTGCCAGCAGTGATCGAAGGATAATAAGTCTCCACGAGCAGTACTTC. It specifies CASSDRRIISLHEQYF.

The genes are TRBV4-2 and TRBJ2-7, with D unclear. With 1 base removed from V and 1 base from J, the gap between germline ends came to 17 bases. Germline V lookup: CDR1 LGHNA, CDR2 YNFKEQ. This CDR3 is 17 amino acids long. Here the CDR3 DNA reads TGTGCCAGCAGCCAAGGGTTGTTTGCGGAGCTATCCTACGAGCAGTACTTC. It yields the protein CASSQGLFAELSYEQYF.

V and J are TRBV6-1 and TRBJ2-5, with a tentative D call TRBD1 (6 bases). The germline CDR1 and CDR2 sequences are MNHNS and SASEGT. The V end lost 6 bases, the J end lost 3 bases, and 11 bases lay between the germline ends. This CDR3 is built from 13 residues. CDR3 loop: CASRRQAEETQYF. For the CDR3, the DNA is TGTGCCAGCAGACGACAGGCCGAAGAGACCCAGTACTTC.

The V call is TRBV4-2, the J call TRBJ2-3; D is unresolved. Germline V gives CDR1 LGHNA, CDR2 YNFKEQ. The CDR3 contains 15 residues. V shed 0 bases and J shed 3 bases, with 10 bases lying between them. The chain's CDR3 is CASSQDRDSTDTQYF. The DNA of the CDR3 is TGTGCCAGCAGCCAAGATCGTGACTCAACAGATACGCAGTATTTT.

The chain combines TRBV5-1 with TRBJ2-1; 7 positions match TRBD2. Germline loops: CDR1 SGHRS, CDR2 YFSETQ. J was trimmed by 4 bases and V by 0 bases; bases with no gene match: 7. This CDR3 comprises 16 residues. CDR3 loop: CASSLGGGSFYNEQFF. The CDR3 DNA is TGCGCCAGCAGCTTGGGGGGCGGGAGTTTTTACAATGAGCAGTTCTTC.

The gene calls are TRBV7-8 and TRBJ2-7; D is unclear. Germline V gene sequence: CDR1 SGHVS, CDR2 FQNEAQ. The CDR3 sequence is 16 residues long. With 1 base removed from V and 5 bases from J, the gap between germline ends came to 18 bases. CDR3 bases: TGTGCCAGCAGCTTAGTAATCCAGCCCAATGGCCACGAGCAGTACTTC. It codes for CASSLVIQPNGHEQYF.

The rearrangement links TRBV6-5 to TRBJ2-7, with 7 positions matching TRBD2. From germline, CDR1 is MNHEY and CDR2 SVGAGI. V dropped 5 bases and J dropped 3; count of bases not matched to a gene: 4. CDR3 size: 13 residues. The CDR3 is CASSRTRLYEQYF. The CDR3 nucleotides read TGTGCCAGCAGTCGGACTAGGCTCTACGAGCAGTACTTC.

The rearrangement joins TRBV19 to TRBJ2-7, with 10 bases matching TRBD2. The CDR3 runs 15 residues. V was clipped by 3 bases and J by 5 bases; unmatched bases: 7. CDR1 and CDR2 (germline): LNHDA, SQIVND (reference sequence). The CDR3 coding sequence is TGTGCCAGTAGTATTTGGTCTAGCGGGAGTAACGAGCAGTACTTC. Its protein product is CASSIWSSGSNEQYF.

Here the CDR3 DNA reads TGTGCCAGCAGCCAAGAAGGAGCCCAGCCCTCCTACAATGAGCAGTTCTTC. Translated: CASSQEGAQPSYNEQFF. V usage is TRBV4-2 and J usage is TRBJ2-1; D remains unclear. Germline loops: CDR1 LGHNA, CDR2 YNFKEQ. The CDR3 loop spans 17 amino acids. Trimming removed 0 bases from V and 0 bases from J, with 12 bases in between.

The V and J genes are TRBV11-1 and TRBJ2-7; 8 nucleotides align to TRBD1. This CDR3 has 15 amino acids. The germline V gene encodes CDR1 SGHAT and CDR2 FQDESV (reference sequence). The ends lost 4 bases at V and 0 bases at J; junction bases unmatched: 5. DNA of the CDR3: TGTGCCAGCAGCTCCTACGGGACAGGCTCCTACGAGCAGTACTTC. Residues: CASSSYGTGSYEQYF.

The chain has TRBV6-5 and TRBJ1-5; 11 nucleotides match TRBD1. V lost 5 bases and J lost 3; bases outside the gene matches: 3. CDR1 and CDR2 from the germline V gene are MNHEY and SVGAGI. The CDR3 is 15 amino acids. CDR3 in DNA: TGTGCCAGCAGTAGGGACAGGGGGAACAATCAGCCCCAGCATTTT. As protein: CASSRDRGNNQPQHF.

The gene calls are TRBV5-8 and TRBJ2-6; no firm D call. CDR1 and CDR2 (germline): SGHTS, YDEGEE. The V and J ends lost 9 bases and 6 bases respectively, with 16 bases between them. The CDR3 runs to 14 residues. In DNA form, the CDR3 reads TGTGCCACCCAAGGCGTCTGGGAGGCCAACGTCCTGACTTTC. Encoded protein: CATQGVWEANVLTF.

The chain combines TRBV28 with TRBJ2-7, with unresolved D. The CDR3 sequence is 13 residues long. Germline V gene data show CDR1 as MDHEN and CDR2 as SYDVKM. V gave up 3 bases and J gave up 9 bases, with 15 bases separating them. The CDR3 reads CASSFQPPSGQYF. CDR3 DNA: TGTGCCAGCAGTTTCCAACCCCCGTCGGGGCAGTACTTC.

The V gene is TRBV7-9, the J gene TRBJ1-1, with TRBD1 identical over 7 bases. V trimming: 6 bases; J trimming: 10 bases; junction bases outside the gene matches: 8. CDR3 length: 12 residues. CDR1 is SEHNR, CDR2 FQNEAQ, per germline (reference sequence). The CDR3 loop is CASSPNRGRAFF. The DNA for the CDR3 is TGTGCCAGCAGTCCCAACAGGGGAAGAGCTTTCTTT.

The rearrangement links TRBV19 to TRBJ1-1; 9 positions match TRBD1. The germline V gene encodes CDR1 LNHDA and CDR2 SQIVND (reference sequence). V was pared by 6 bases and J by 7 bases, with 9 bases of the junction left unmatched. The CDR3 has 14 amino acids. The CDR3 region is CASRKTGGIHEAFF. The CDR3 nucleotides read TGTGCCAGTAGGAAGACAGGGGGTATCCATGAAGCTTTCTTT.

The CDR3 protein is CASCTESLTDTQYF. In DNA, the CDR3 is TGTGCCAGCTGCACAGAGAGCCTCACAGATACGCAGTATTTT. The genes are TRBV28 and TRBJ2-3; D uncertain. Looked up from germline, CDR1 is MDHEN and CDR2 is SYDVKM. The ends were cut back, 8 bases at V and 2 bases at J, with 14 bases in the middle. This CDR3 region has 14 residues.

V is TRBV28 and J is TRBJ1-5; D gene unclear. CDR1 and CDR2 from the germline V gene are MDHEN and SYDVKM. Deletions cut 1 base from V and 4 bases from J, with 8 bases between. The CDR3 consists of 14 residues. CDR3: CASSLSHGNQPQHF. The CDR3 DNA reads as TGTGCCAGCAGTTTATCCCATGGAAATCAGCCCCAGCATTTT.

The rearrangement links TRBV28 to TRBJ2-7, with 8 nucleotides matching TRBD1. Germline lookup yields CDR1 MDHEN and CDR2 SYDVKM. The V and J ends lost 7 bases and 2 bases, in that order; junction bases with no gene match: 7. CDR3 length: 14 residues. The CDR3 loop reads CASTRTGSTYEQYF. In nucleotides, the CDR3 is TGTGCCAGCACCCGGACAGGGTCTACCTACGAGCAGTACTTC.

This rearrangement joins TRBV7-2 to TRBJ2-7; D remains ambiguous. The CDR3 covers 13 residues. Germline values: CDR1 SGHTA, CDR2 FQGNSA. The V end lost 4 bases, the J end lost 6 bases, and 13 bases lay between the germline ends. DNA of the CDR3: TGTGCCAGCAGCTCCCCCCGGCGGCTCGAGCAGTACTTC. This encodes CASSSPRRLEQYF.